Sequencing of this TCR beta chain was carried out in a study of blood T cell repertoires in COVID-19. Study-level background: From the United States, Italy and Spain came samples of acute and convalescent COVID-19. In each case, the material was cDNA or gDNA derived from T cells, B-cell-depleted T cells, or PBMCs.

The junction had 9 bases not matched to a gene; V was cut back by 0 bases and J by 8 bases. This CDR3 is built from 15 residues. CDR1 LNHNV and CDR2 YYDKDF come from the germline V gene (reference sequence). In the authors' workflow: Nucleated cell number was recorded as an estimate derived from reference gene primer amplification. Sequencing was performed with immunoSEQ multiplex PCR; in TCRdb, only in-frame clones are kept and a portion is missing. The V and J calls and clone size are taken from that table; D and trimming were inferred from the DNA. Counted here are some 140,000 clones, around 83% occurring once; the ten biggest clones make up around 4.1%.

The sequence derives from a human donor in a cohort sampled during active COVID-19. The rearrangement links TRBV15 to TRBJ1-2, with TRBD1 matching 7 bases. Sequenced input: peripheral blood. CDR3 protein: CATSRERQGLGGYTF. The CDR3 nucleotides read TGTGCCACCAGCAGAGAGAGACAGGGCCTTGGGGGCTACACCTTC.